The TCR delta chain described here comes from a study of gamma-delta T cells after stem cell transplantation. TCRdb used CATT to re-call clones from the RT-PCR reads. The sample records 1,400 to 1,500 delta-chain clones, roughly 13% being singletons. This clone occurred a few times. TCRdb's entry gives the protein of a much larger clone, which mismatches this DNA's translation at residue 14, likely from a read error; the protein reported here is translated from the DNA. Germline V gives CDR1 GEAIGNYY, CDR2 EKD. The CDR3 has 15 amino acids. The receptor's source is a human donor. It is not recorded whose cells these are; they may come from a transplant donor. The rearrangement links TRDV2 to TRDJ1; TRDD3 aligns across 9 bases. The sequenced sample was gamma-delta T cells. The CDR3, as DNA: TGTGCCTGTGACGGATTACTGGGGGAGACCGATAAACTCACCTTT. Translation gives CACDGLLGETDKLTF.